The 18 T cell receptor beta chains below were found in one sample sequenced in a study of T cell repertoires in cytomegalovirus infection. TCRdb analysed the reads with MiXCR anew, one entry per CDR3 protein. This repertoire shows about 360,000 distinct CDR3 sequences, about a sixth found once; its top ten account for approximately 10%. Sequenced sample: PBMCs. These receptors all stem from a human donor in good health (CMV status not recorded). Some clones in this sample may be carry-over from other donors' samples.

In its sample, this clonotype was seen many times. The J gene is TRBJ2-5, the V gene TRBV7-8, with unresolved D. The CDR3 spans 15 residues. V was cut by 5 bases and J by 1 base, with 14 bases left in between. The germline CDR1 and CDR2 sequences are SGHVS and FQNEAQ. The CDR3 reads CASSLKGWSQETQYF. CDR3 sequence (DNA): TGTGCCAGCAGCCTTAAAGGGTGGAGCCAAGAGACCCAGTACTTC.

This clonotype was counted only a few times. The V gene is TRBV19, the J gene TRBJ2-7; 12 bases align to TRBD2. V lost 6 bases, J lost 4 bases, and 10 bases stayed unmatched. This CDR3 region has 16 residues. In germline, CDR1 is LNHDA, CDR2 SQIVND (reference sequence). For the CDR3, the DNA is TGTGCCAGTAGGCCACCCCCCACTAGCGGGAGGTACGAGCAGTACTTC. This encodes CASRPPPTSGRYEQYF.

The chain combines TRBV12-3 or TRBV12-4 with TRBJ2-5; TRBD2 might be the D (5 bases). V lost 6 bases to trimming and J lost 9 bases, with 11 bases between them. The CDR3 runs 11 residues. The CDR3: CASSLRGAQYF. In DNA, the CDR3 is TGTGCCAGCAGCCTCCGGGGTGCCCAGTACTTC.

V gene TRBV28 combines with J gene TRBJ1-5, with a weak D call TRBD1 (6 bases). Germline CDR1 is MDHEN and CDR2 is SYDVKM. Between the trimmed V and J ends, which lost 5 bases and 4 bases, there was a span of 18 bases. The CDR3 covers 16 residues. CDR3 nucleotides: TGTGCCAGCAGTCACTTCGGACAGTTCCCTAATCAGCCCCAGCATTTT. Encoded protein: CASSHFGQFPNQPQHF. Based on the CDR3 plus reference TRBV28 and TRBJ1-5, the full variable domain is DVKVTQSSRYLVKRTGEKVFLECVQDMDHENMFWYRQDPGLGLRLIYFSYDVKMKEKGDIPEGYSVSREKKERFSLILESASTNQTSMYLCASSHFGQFPNQPQHFGDGTRLSIL.

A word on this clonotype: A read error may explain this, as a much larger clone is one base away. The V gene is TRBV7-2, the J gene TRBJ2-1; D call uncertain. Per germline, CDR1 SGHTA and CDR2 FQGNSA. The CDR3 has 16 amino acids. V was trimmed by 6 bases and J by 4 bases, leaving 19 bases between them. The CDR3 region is CASRPSWAATYNEQFF. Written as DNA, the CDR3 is TGTGCCAGCAGACCCAGCTGGGCAGCTACATACAATGAGCAGTTCTTC.

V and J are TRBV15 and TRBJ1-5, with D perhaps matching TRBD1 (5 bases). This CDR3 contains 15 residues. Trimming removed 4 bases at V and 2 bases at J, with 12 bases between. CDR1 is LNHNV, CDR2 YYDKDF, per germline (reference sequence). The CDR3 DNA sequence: TGTGCCACCAGCACACAAGGGGCAGGCAATCAGCCCCAGCATTTT. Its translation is CATSTQGAGNQPQHF.

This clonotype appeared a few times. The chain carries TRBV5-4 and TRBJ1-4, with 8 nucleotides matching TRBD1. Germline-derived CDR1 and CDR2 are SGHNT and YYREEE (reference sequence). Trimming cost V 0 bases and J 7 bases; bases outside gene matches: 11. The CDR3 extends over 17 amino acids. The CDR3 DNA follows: TGTGCCAGCAGCTTGGGGGGCCGGGACAGGCTCGGTGAAAAACTGTTTTTT. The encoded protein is CASSLGGRDRLGEKLFF. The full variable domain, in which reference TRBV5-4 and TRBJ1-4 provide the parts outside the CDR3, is ETGVTQSPTHLIKTRGQQVTLRCSSQSGHNTVSWYQQALGQGPQFIFQYYREEENGRGNFPPRFSGLQFPNYSSELNVNALELDDSALYLCASSLGGRDRLGEKLFFGSGTQLSVL.

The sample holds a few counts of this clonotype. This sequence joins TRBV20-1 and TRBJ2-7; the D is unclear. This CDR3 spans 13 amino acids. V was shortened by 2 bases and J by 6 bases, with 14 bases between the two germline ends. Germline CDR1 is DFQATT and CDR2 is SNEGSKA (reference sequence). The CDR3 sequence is CSARPAVAGEQYF. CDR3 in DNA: TGCAGTGCTAGACCGGCGGTCGCTGGCGAGCAGTACTTC.

CDR3 amino acids: CASSPPRTGWDMNTEAFF. CDR3 nucleotides: TGTGCCAGCTCACCCCCGCGGACAGGTTGGGATATGAACACTGAAGCTTTCTTT. The rearrangement uses TRBV18 and TRBJ1-1; 7 bases match TRBD1. Looked up from germline, CDR1 is KGHSH and CDR2 is LQKENI. Germline trimming cut 3 bases from V and 0 bases from J; bases unmatched to any gene: 13. This CDR3 is built from 18 residues.

The DNA for the CDR3 is TGTGCCAGTAGTTCCGGACTAGCGGGTCTCCAACGCGAGCAGTACTTC. Translation gives CASSSGLAGLQREQYF. The V gene is TRBV19, the J gene TRBJ2-7; TRBD2 matches at 11 bases. The CDR3 is 16 residues long. With V trimmed by 5 bases and J by 6 bases, 12 bases remained unmatched. From germline, CDR1 is LNHDA and CDR2 SQIVND (reference sequence).

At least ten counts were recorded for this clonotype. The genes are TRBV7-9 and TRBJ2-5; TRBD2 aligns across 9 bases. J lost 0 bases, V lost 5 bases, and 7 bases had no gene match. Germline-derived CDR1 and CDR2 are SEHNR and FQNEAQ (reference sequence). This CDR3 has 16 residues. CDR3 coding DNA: TGTGCCAGCAGCCCCCGCCTAGCGGGGAACCAAGAGACCCAGTACTTC. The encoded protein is CASSPRLAGNQETQYF.

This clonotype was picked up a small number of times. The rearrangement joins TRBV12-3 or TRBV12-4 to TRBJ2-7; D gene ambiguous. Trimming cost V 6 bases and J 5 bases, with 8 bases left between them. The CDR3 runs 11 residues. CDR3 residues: CASSLTNEQYF. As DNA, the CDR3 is TGTGCCAGCAGCCTGACCAACGAGCAGTACTTC.

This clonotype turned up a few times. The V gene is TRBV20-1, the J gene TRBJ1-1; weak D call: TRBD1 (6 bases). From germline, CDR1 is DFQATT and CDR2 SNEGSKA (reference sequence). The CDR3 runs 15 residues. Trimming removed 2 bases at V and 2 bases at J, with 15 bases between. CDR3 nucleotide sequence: TGCAGTGCTAGACCACCCGGACAGCTAAACACTGAAGCTTTCTTT. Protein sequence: CSARPPGQLNTEAFF.

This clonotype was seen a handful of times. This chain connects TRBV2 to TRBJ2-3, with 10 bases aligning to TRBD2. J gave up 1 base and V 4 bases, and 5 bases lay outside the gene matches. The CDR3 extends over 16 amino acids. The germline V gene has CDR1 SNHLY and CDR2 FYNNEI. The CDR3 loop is CASSARTSGGTDTQYF. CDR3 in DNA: TGTGCCAGCAGTGCCCGTACTAGCGGGGGCACAGATACGCAGTATTTT.

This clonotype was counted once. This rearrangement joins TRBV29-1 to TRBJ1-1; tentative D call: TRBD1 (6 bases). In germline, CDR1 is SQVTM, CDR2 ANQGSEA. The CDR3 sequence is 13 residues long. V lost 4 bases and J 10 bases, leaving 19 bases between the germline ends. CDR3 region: CSVGRTDPGVAFF. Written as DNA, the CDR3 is TGCAGCGTTGGACGGACAGACCCCGGAGTAGCTTTCTTT.

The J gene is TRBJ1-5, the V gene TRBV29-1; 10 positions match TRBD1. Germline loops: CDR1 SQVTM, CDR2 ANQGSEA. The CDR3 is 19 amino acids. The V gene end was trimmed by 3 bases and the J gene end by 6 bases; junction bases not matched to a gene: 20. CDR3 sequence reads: CSVDRPRRAGTGVGQPQHF. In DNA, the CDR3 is TGCAGCGTTGATAGACCCCGGAGGGCGGGGACAGGGGTTGGTCAGCCCCAGCATTTT. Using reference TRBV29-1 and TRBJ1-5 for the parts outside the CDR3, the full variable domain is SAVISQKPSRDICQRGTSLTIQCQVDSQVTMMFWYRQQPGQSLTLIATANQGSEATYESGFVIDKFPISRPNLTFSTLTVSNMSPEDSSIYLCSVDRPRRAGTGVGQPQHFGDGTRLSIL.

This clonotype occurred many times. The CDR3 region has the DNA TGTGCCAGCAGCTTAGGAGACGGGAGGACGGGATCGACCCAGTACTTC. Residues: CASSLGDGRTGSTQYF. The chain joins TRBV7-2 to TRBJ2-5; 7 bases align to TRBD2. The CDR3 covers 16 residues. Looked up from germline, CDR1 is SGHTA and CDR2 is FQGNSA. J lost 7 bases, V lost 1 base, and 12 bases had no gene match. Full variable domain (missing parts from reference TRBV7-2 and TRBJ2-5): GAGVSQSPSNKVTEKGKDVELRCDPISGHTALYWYRQSLGQGLEFLIYFQGNSAPDKSGLPSDRFSAERTGGSVSTLTIQRTQQEDSAVYLCASSLGDGRTGSTQYFGPGTRLLVL.

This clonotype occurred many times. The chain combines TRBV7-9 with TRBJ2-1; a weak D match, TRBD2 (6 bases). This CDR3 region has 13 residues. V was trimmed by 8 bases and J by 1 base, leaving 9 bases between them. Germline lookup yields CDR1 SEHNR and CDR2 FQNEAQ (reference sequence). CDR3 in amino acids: CASVGGSYNEQFF. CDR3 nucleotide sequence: TGTGCCAGCGTTGGGGGGTCCTACAATGAGCAGTTCTTC.